Listed here are 27 T cell receptor beta chains from one sample, sequenced in a study of CD8+CD57+ T cells in acquired aplastic anemia. TCR beta VDJ combinations and CDR3 sequences were profiled from genomic DNA. TCRdb re-analysed the reads in MiXCR, keeping a single row per CDR3 protein. Among 150,000 to 200,000 distinct CDR3 sequences, 46% were seen once, and the ten largest hold under 3%. Sequencing was done on a sample of sorted CD4+, CD8+, or CD8+CD57+ T cells (not recorded which) from PBMCs. The receptors were sampled from a human donor in good health.

Of note for this clonotype: A much larger clone is a single base away; this may be a read error. The chain combines TRBV11-2 with TRBJ2-7; either TRBD1 or TRBD2 may supply D (5 bases each). The CDR3 contains 16 residues. Germline V gene lookup returns CDR1 SGHAT and CDR2 FQNNGV. V was pared by 1 base and J by 3 bases, with 16 bases between. DNA of the CDR3: TGTGCCAGCAGCTTAGTCGGGGCAGTGACAGTCTACGAGCAGTACTTC. Translation: CASSLVGAVTVYEQYF.

The chain couples TRBV7-8 to TRBJ2-1, with 9 positions matching TRBD1. Germline lookup yields CDR1 SGHVS and CDR2 FQNEAQ. This CDR3 is built from 15 residues. Trimming took 5 bases from V and 4 from J; bases not matched to a gene: 6. The CDR3 bases are TGTGCCAGCAGCCCGACAGGGGGTATGTACAATGAGCAGTTCTTC. The encoded protein is CASSPTGGMYNEQFF.

This clonotype was seen a handful of times. The CDR3 spells CRLKTSGQGDYGYTF. DNA for the CDR3: TGCAGGCTGAAGACCTCGGGACAAGGGGACTATGGCTACACCTTC. The chain couples TRBV20-1 to TRBJ1-2, with D perhaps TRBD1 (6 bases). Germline CDR1 is DFQATT and CDR2 is SNEGSKA (reference sequence). This CDR3 has 15 residues.

V is TRBV20-1 and J is TRBJ2-3, with TRBD1 matching over 7 bases. Trimming cost V 3 bases and J 0 bases; bases outside gene matches: 6. This CDR3 has 15 residues. Per the germline V gene, CDR1 is DFQATT and CDR2 is SNEGSKA (reference sequence). CDR3 sequence: CSASLDRPSTDTQYF. In nucleotides, the CDR3 is TGCAGTGCTAGCTTGGACAGGCCAAGCACAGATACGCAGTATTTT.

The rearrangement links TRBV14 to TRBJ2-3; 9 bases map to TRBD2. The germline CDR1 and CDR2 sequences are SGHDN and FVKESK. Unmatched junction bases numbered 4, after V lost 10 bases and J lost 2 bases. CDR3 length: 13 amino acids. As DNA, the CDR3 is TGTGCCAAGACTAGCGGAAACACAGATACGCAGTATTTT. As protein: CAKTSGNTDTQYF. Complete variable domain (other parts from reference TRBV14 and TRBJ2-3): EAGVTQFPSHSVIEKGQTVTLRCDPISGHDNLYWYRRVMGKEIKFLLHFVKESKQDESGMPNNRFLAERTGGTYSTLKVQPAELEDSGVYFCAKTSGNTDTQYFGPGTRLTVL.

This chain joins TRBV9 and TRBJ1-6, with TRBD1 matching over 7 bases. The CDR3 is 15 amino acids. Germline V gene sequence: CDR1 SGDLS, CDR2 YYNGEE. J gave up 7 bases and V 2 bases, and 6 bases lay outside the gene matches. For the CDR3, the DNA is TGTGCCAGCAGCGTCCGGACAGGTGACAATTCACCCCTCCACTTT. This sequence encodes CASSVRTGDNSPLHF.

Concerning this clonotype itself: A much larger clone lies one base from this, so it may be a read error. The chain has TRBV12-3 or TRBV12-4 and TRBJ1-1, with D possibly matching TRBD1 (5 bases). This CDR3 contains 14 residues. V was shortened by 6 bases and J by 7 bases, with 18 bases between the two germline ends. CDR3 sequence: CASSPSTGGFEAFF. Here the CDR3 DNA reads TGTGCCAGCAGCCCATCAACCGGGGGTTTTGAAGCTTTCTTT.

The CDR3 DNA reads as TGTGCCAGCAGCTTGGCTAATTCACCCCTCCACTTT. Protein sequence: CASSLANSPLHF. This sequence joins TRBV5-6 and TRBJ1-6; unclear D gene. This CDR3 comprises 12 residues. Germline-derived CDR1 and CDR2 are SGHDT and YYEEEE. Trimming left V 0 bases short and J 6 bases short, with 1 base between.

The chain is built from TRBV7-3 and TRBJ2-7, with 9 bases identical to TRBD2. J lost 4 bases, V lost 5 bases, and 9 bases had no gene match. Germline V gene data show CDR1 as SGHTA and CDR2 as FQGTGA. The CDR3 totals 15 residues. For the CDR3, the DNA is TGTGCCAGCAGCCCGCTAGCGGGGTTTATATACGAGCAGTACTTC. Amino acids: CASSPLAGFIYEQYF.

Comment on this clonotype: One base away lies a much larger clone, so this may be a sequencing read error. CDR3 region: CASSLSAYTDTRYF. In DNA form, the CDR3 reads TGTGCCAGCAGTTTATCGGCGTACACAGATACGCGGTATTTT. V is TRBV12-3 or TRBV12-4 and J is TRBJ2-3, with unresolved D. The CDR3 runs 14 residues.

The chain links TRBV10-3 to TRBJ1-2; no clear D. This CDR3 is 12 amino acids long. Trimming stripped 3 bases from V and 1 base from J, with 3 bases between. Germline assignment: CDR1 ENHRY and CDR2 SYGVKD. The CDR3 reads CAISDVNYGYTF. Written as DNA, the CDR3 is TGTGCCATCAGTGATGTTAACTATGGCTACACCTTC.

V is TRBV15 and J is TRBJ1-4; D call uncertain. Per germline, CDR1 LNHNV and CDR2 YYDKDF (reference sequence). Trimming cost V 0 bases and J 5 bases, with 10 bases left between them. This CDR3 has 15 residues. The CDR3 nucleotides read TGTGCCACCAGCAGAGATCTAGGAGTAAATGAAAAACTGTTTTTT. Encoded protein: CATSRDLGVNEKLFF.

Comment on this clonotype: Its ends do not fully match the called genes, so a read error is possible. CDR3 region: CATSDFGMGPNTRELFF. CDR3 DNA: TGTGCCACCAGTGATTTCGGGATGGGACCGAACACCAGGGAGCTGTTTTTT. The chain links TRBV24-1 to TRBJ2-2, with D tentatively TRBD1 or TRBD2 (5 bases each). CDR1 is KGHDR, CDR2 SFDVKD, per germline. The CDR3 sequence is 17 residues long.

This chain joins TRBV19 and TRBJ1-2; D remains unclear. The germline V and J ends were trimmed by 3 bases and 6 bases, with 11 bases remaining between them. This CDR3 is 13 amino acids long. CDR1 is LNHDA, CDR2 SQIVND, per germline (reference sequence). CDR3: CASSMSRRDGYTF. DNA for the CDR3: TGTGCCAGTAGTATGTCCAGGAGGGATGGCTACACCTTC.

This clonotype was recorded at least ten times. The chain combines TRBV2 with TRBJ2-2; TRBD2 matches at 13 bases. Germline loops: CDR1 SNHLY, CDR2 FYNNEI. Trimming at V came to 6 bases and at J to 2 bases, leaving 15 bases not matched to a gene. The length of the CDR3 is 20 residues. The CDR3 protein is CASSEAMGLAGKRNTGELFF. As DNA, the CDR3 is TGTGCCAGCAGCGAGGCGATGGGACTAGCGGGAAAGAGAAACACCGGGGAGCTGTTTTTT.

This clonotype was recorded many times. This chain uses TRBV5-4 with TRBJ2-7; possible D gene TRBD1, 6 bases. Germline V lookup: CDR1 SGHNT, CDR2 YYREEE (reference sequence). The CDR3 contains 15 residues. Trimming took 9 bases from V and 4 from J, leaving 23 bases between them. CDR3 DNA: TGTGCCACTCGGAGTTGGGGACAAGATTGGTACGAGCAGTACTTC. Protein sequence: CATRSWGQDWYEQYF.

This clonotype was observed a handful of times. The rearrangement links TRBV25-1 to TRBJ1-2, with D hard to call. V lost 7 bases and J 4 bases, leaving 13 bases between the germline ends. The CDR3 extends over 13 amino acids. Germline-derived CDR1 and CDR2 are MGHDK and SYGVNS. The CDR3 spells CASKDHGGYGYTF. The CDR3 DNA reads TGTGCCAGCAAGGATCACGGCGGCTATGGCTACACCTTC.

This rearrangement joins TRBV29-1 to TRBJ2-5; D could derive from TRBD1 or TRBD2 (6 bases each). The CDR3 has 14 amino acids. Germline lookup yields CDR1 SQVTM and CDR2 ANQGSEA. V gave up 5 bases and J gave up 5 bases, with 18 bases separating them. The DNA of the CDR3 is TGCAGCGTTCCTCGGTGGGGGGCCGGGGAGACCCAGTACTTC. This codes for CSVPRWGAGETQYF.

J is TRBJ2-7 and V is TRBV5-1; the D gene is possibly TRBD1 (6 bases). V lost 4 bases and J lost 0, with 14 bases in between. Germline loops: CDR1 SGHRS, CDR2 YFSETQ. This CDR3 comprises 15 residues. CDR3 DNA: TGCGCCAGCAGCAGGACACCGGGACACTCCTACGAGCAGTACTTC. Its protein is CASSRTPGHSYEQYF. The variable domain in full, completed from reference TRBV5-1 and TRBJ2-7, reads KAGVTQTPRYLIKTRGQQVTLSCSPISGHRSVSWYQQTPGQGLQFLFEYFSETQRNKGNFPGRFSGRQFSNSRSEMNVSTLELGDSALYLCASSRTPGHSYEQYFGPGTRLTVT.

This chain connects TRBV2 to TRBJ1-1, with TRBD1 identical over 8 bases. CDR1 and CDR2 from the germline V gene are SNHLY and FYNNEI. The CDR3 spans 15 residues. V lost 6 bases and J lost 5; bases outside the gene matches: 11. CDR3 amino acids: CASRGQGVVGTEAFF. The CDR3, as DNA: TGTGCCAGCAGAGGACAGGGTGTAGTGGGGACTGAAGCTTTCTTT.

In this sample, this clonotype turned up many times. The gene calls are TRBV7-9 and TRBJ2-3; D remains ambiguous. V lost 5 bases to trimming and J lost 0 bases, with 9 bases between them. The germline CDR1 and CDR2 sequences are SEHNR and FQNEAQ (reference sequence). The CDR3 loop spans 14 amino acids. The DNA for the CDR3 is TGTGCCAGCAGCACCTCACAGAGCACAGATACGCAGTATTTT. Protein sequence: CASSTSQSTDTQYF. Full variable domain (rest looked up from reference TRBV7-9 and TRBJ2-3): DTGVSQNPRHKITKRGQNVTFRCDPISEHNRLYWYRQTLGQGPEFLTYFQNEAQLEKSRLLSDRFSAERPKGSFSTLEIQRTEQGDSAMYLCASSTSQSTDTQYFGPGTRLTVL.

This clonotype came up many times. The CDR3 reads CASSIRAGSYNSPLHF. CDR3 DNA sequence: TGTGCCAGTAGTATCCGCGCGGGATCCTATAATTCACCCCTCCACTTT. The chain joins TRBV19 to TRBJ1-6; D gene unclear. V dropped 3 bases and J dropped 1 base, with 10 bases sitting between them. Germline-derived CDR1 and CDR2 are LNHDA and SQIVND (reference sequence). The CDR3 runs 16 residues.

There are many counts of this clonotype. This sequence joins TRBV19 and TRBJ2-5; D ambiguous. Germline V gives CDR1 LNHDA, CDR2 SQIVND (reference sequence). The CDR3 spans 13 residues. The V gene lost 5 bases and the J gene lost 4 bases, with 11 bases spanning the gap. CDR3 in amino acids: CASSAARIETQYF. As DNA, the CDR3 is TGTGCCAGTAGTGCGGCCAGGATAGAGACCCAGTACTTC. Using reference TRBV19 and TRBJ2-5 for the parts outside the CDR3, the full variable domain is DGGITQSPKYLFRKEGQNVTLSCEQNLNHDAMYWYRQDPGQGLRLIYYSQIVNDFQKGDIAEGYSVSREKKESFPLTVTSAQKNPTAFYLCASSAARIETQYFGPGTRLLVL.

This clonotype was seen only a few times. The CDR3 sequence: CASVWGGAYGYTF. In nucleotides, the CDR3 is TGTGCCAGCGTCTGGGGGGGGGCCTATGGCTACACCTTC. The V gene is TRBV7-9, the J gene TRBJ1-2; possibly TRBD1 for D (6 bases). V lost 8 bases and J lost 4, with 14 bases in between. Germline V gene data show CDR1 as SEHNR and CDR2 as FQNEAQ (reference sequence). The CDR3 has 13 amino acids.

The chain employs TRBV10-3 and TRBJ2-7; 9 bases are shared with TRBD1. The V and J ends lost 6 bases and 6 bases, in that order; junction bases with no gene match: 12. CDR1 is ENHRY and CDR2 is SYGVKD in the germline V gene. The CDR3 spans 15 residues. Here the CDR3 DNA reads TGTGCCATCAGAGACTCGGGACAGGGATCTGCCGAGCAGTACTTC. As protein: CAIRDSGQGSAEQYF.

This chain joins TRBV6-4 and TRBJ2-3; maybe TRBD2 (7 bases). Deletions cut 0 bases from V and 3 bases from J, with 13 bases between. There are 16 residues in the CDR3. Germline lookup yields CDR1 MRHNA and CDR2 SNTAGT. The CDR3 here is CASSDSAGGQTDTQYF. The CDR3 DNA is TGTGCCAGCAGTGACTCGGCCGGGGGGCAGACAGATACGCAGTATTTT.

CDR3 DNA: TGCAGTGCTAGAGATCTCAGGGGCCCAACGAACACTGAAGCTTTCTTT. Encoded protein: CSARDLRGPTNTEAFF. The V gene is TRBV20-1, the J gene TRBJ1-1, with D perhaps matching TRBD1 (6 bases). Germline V gene data show CDR1 as DFQATT and CDR2 as SNEGSKA (reference sequence). This CDR3 comprises 16 residues. V was pared by 0 bases and J by 1 base, with 15 bases between.